The rows below give T cell receptor beta chains drawn from one sample of a study of cytomegalovirus exposure and HLA in healthy donors. The method was immunoSEQ multiplex PCR; TCRdb's version includes in-frame clones alone and lacks a portion of them. This sample has 170,000 or so clones; 70% to 85% occur once, and the top ten carry roughly 6.7%. The sample comprised PBMCs. Every receptor here comes from a man aged 45-60 years in good health and CMV-seropositive. The CDR3 runs from the conserved cysteine through the conserved F or W.

v_gene: TRBV5-1; j_gene: TRBJ1-4; CDR3aa: CASSLNPGQANEKLFF
v_gene: TRBV30; j_gene: TRBJ2-3; CDR3aa: CAWSLEVGGTDTQYF
v_gene: TRBV7-9; j_gene: TRBJ1-4; CDR3aa: CASSLGGTGLREKLFF
v_gene: TRBV6-1; j_gene: TRBJ2-7; CDR3aa: CASSGTSVSSYEQYF
v_gene: TRBV7-2; j_gene: TRBJ2-3; CDR3aa: CASSLVSAGASADTQYF
v_gene: TRBV27; j_gene: TRBJ1-6; CDR3aa: CASGRGGSYNSLLHF
v_gene: TRBV27; j_gene: TRBJ2-2; CDR3aa: CASTQGGVTGELFF
v_gene: TRBV7-8; j_gene: TRBJ2-3; CDR3aa: CASSATGPLDTDTQYF
v_gene: TRBV11-3; j_gene: TRBJ1-1; CDR3aa: CASSLEPRTGGTEAFF
v_gene: TRBV7-3; j_gene: TRBJ2-7; CDR3aa: CASSPGTSGGRGGEQYF
v_gene: TRBV5-4; j_gene: TRBJ2-2; CDR3aa: CASSFVPQINTGELFF
v_gene: TRBV30; j_gene: TRBJ1-2; CDR3aa: CAWSVTLTGAYGYTF
v_gene: TRBV19; j_gene: TRBJ1-2; CDR3aa: CASKAGRGYTF
v_gene: TRBV29-1; j_gene: TRBJ1-1; CDR3aa: CSVEGLGREGTEAFF
v_gene: TRBV27; j_gene: TRBJ1-1; CDR3aa: CASSPPPRAEAFF
v_gene: TRBV9; j_gene: TRBJ2-1; CDR3aa: CASSVVAGGIYNEQFF
v_gene: TRBV11-2; j_gene: NA; CDR3aa: CASSLDQVIHEQYF
v_gene: TRBV27; j_gene: TRBJ2-5; CDR3aa: CASSFSRSETQYF
v_gene: TRBV30; j_gene: TRBJ2-6; CDR3aa: CAWGQGSGANVLTF
v_gene: TRBV5-8; j_gene: TRBJ1-2; CDR3aa: CASSRTGGEYYGYTF
v_gene: TRBV19; j_gene: TRBJ2-1; CDR3aa: CASSVDRGIRREQFF
v_gene: TRBV6-4; j_gene: TRBJ1-1; CDR3aa: CASRRTGGPTEAFF
v_gene: TRBV18; j_gene: TRBJ2-2; CDR3aa: CASSPRSRADTGELFF
v_gene: TRBV2; j_gene: TRBJ1-5; CDR3aa: CASSGFLVDQPQHF
v_gene: TRBV19; j_gene: TRBJ1-2; CDR3aa: CASSRTGPYRGYTF
v_gene: TRBV4-1; j_gene: TRBJ2-6; CDR3aa: CASSADRGLTGANVLTF
v_gene: TRBV30; j_gene: TRBJ1-5; CDR3aa: CAWSGGLNQPQHF
v_gene: TRBV6-1; j_gene: TRBJ2-1; CDR3aa: CASSFRGMGEQFF
v_gene: TRBV6-4; j_gene: TRBJ2-1; CDR3aa: CASSDSRGTSYNEQFF
v_gene: TRBV6-4; j_gene: TRBJ2-1; CDR3aa: CASSAFSRGEQFF
v_gene: TRBV5-1; j_gene: TRBJ1-1; CDR3aa: CASSRGQGRDTEAFF
v_gene: TRBV5-1; j_gene: TRBJ2-2; CDR3aa: CASSSLGQGGTGELFF
v_gene: TRBV15; j_gene: TRBJ2-5; CDR3aa: CATSLGVAGQETQYF
v_gene: TRBV6-6; j_gene: TRBJ2-5; CDR3aa: CASSSGGAETQYF
v_gene: TRBV11-3; j_gene: TRBJ1-3; CDR3aa: CASSPDSGNTIYF
v_gene: TRBV5-1; j_gene: TRBJ2-5; CDR3aa: CASSLNTKETQYF
v_gene: TRBV6-5; j_gene: TRBJ1-2; CDR3aa: CASSSGQGIGYGYTF
v_gene: TRBV9; j_gene: TRBJ2-3; CDR3aa: CASSVRWGEVAGTAADTQYF
v_gene: TRBV19; j_gene: TRBJ2-1; CDR3aa: CASSSLTSGRPADEQFF
v_gene: TRBV5-1; j_gene: TRBJ2-1; CDR3aa: CASSNASSVPSYNEQFF
v_gene: TRBV25-1; j_gene: TRBJ2-5; CDR3aa: CASSGPPGTGGETQYF
v_gene: TRBV5-8; j_gene: TRBJ2-5; CDR3aa: CASSLEGVRETQYF
v_gene: TRBV6-5; j_gene: TRBJ2-6; CDR3aa: CASSDPSSGANVLTF
v_gene: TRBV6-6; j_gene: TRBJ2-3; CDR3aa: CASTQTSGPTDTQYF
v_gene: TRBV4-1; j_gene: TRBJ1-4; CDR3aa: CASSHPPPGDDEKLFF
v_gene: TRBV7-3; j_gene: TRBJ1-2; CDR3aa: CASSARGSKTKSYGYTF
v_gene: TRBV4-2; j_gene: TRBJ1-1; CDR3aa: CASSQADPRGAFF
v_gene: TRBV6-1; j_gene: TRBJ2-3; CDR3aa: CASRSRASTDTQYF
v_gene: TRBV28; j_gene: TRBJ1-5; CDR3aa: CASSSEWPQHF
v_gene: TRBV9; j_gene: TRBJ1-1; CDR3aa: CASSLRTENTEAFF
v_gene: TRBV7-2; j_gene: TRBJ1-5; CDR3aa: CASSRRGTQPQHF
v_gene: TRBV16; j_gene: TRBJ2-3; CDR3aa: CASSQAGDTQYF
v_gene: TRBV5-1; j_gene: TRBJ2-3; CDR3aa: CASSLGDRGDTQYF
v_gene: TRBV6-5; j_gene: TRBJ2-5; CDR3aa: CASSRSQGFETQYF
v_gene: TRBV7-9; j_gene: TRBJ2-7; CDR3aa: CASSLTGIYEQYF